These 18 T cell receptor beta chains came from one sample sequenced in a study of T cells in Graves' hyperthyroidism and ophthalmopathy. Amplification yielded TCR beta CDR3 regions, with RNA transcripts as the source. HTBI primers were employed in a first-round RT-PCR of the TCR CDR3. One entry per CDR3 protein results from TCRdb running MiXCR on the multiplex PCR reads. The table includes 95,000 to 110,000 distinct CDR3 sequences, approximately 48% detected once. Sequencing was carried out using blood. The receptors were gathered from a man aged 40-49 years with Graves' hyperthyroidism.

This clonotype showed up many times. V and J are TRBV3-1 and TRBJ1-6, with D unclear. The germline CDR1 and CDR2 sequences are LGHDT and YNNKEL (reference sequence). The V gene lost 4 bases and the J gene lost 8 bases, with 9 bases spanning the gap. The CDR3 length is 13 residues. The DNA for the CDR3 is TGTGCCAGCAGCCCGACGCAAGATTCACCCCTCCACTTT. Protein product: CASSPTQDSPLHF.

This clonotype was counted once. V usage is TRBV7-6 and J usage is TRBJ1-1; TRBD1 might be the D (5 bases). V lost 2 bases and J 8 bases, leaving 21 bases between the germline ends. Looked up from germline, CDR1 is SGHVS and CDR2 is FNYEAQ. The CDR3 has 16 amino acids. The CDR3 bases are TGTGCCAGCAGCTTATTGCGTGGCGAGGGGCTCCCGGAAGCTTTCTTT. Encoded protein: CASSLLRGEGLPEAFF. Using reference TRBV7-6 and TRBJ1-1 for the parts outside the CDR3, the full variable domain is GAGVSQSPRYKVTKRGQDVALRCDPISGHVSLYWYRQALGQGPEFLTYFNYEAQQDKSGLPNDRFSAERPEGSISTLTIQRTEQRDSAMYRCASSLLRGEGLPEAFFGQGTRLTVV.

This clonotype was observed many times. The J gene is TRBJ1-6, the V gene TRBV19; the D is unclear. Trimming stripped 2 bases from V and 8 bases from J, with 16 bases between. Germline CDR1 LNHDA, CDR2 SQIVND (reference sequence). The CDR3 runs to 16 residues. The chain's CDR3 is CASSIYLEITDSPLHF. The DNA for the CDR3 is TGTGCCAGTAGTATATATCTGGAGATTACAGATTCACCCCTCCACTTT.

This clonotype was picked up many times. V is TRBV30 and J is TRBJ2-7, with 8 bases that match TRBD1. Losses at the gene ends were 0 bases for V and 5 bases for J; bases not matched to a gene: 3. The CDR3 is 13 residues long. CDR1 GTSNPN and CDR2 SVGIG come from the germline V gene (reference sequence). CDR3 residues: CAWSVQGGNEQYF. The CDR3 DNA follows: TGTGCCTGGAGTGTACAGGGGGGTAACGAGCAGTACTTC.

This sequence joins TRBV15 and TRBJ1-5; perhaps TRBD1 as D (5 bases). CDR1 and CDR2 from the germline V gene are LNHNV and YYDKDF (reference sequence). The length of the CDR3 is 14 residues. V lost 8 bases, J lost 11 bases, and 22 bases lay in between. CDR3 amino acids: CATAVGGWQETQHF. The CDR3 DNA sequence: TGTGCCACCGCTGTTGGGGGTTGGCAAGAGACCCAGCATTTT.

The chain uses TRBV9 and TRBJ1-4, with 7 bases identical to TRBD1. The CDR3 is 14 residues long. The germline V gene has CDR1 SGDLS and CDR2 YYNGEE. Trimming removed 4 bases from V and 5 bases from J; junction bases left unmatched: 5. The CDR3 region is CASSWQGGNEKLFF. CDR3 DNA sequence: TGTGCCAGCAGCTGGCAGGGGGGAAATGAAAAACTGTTTTTT.

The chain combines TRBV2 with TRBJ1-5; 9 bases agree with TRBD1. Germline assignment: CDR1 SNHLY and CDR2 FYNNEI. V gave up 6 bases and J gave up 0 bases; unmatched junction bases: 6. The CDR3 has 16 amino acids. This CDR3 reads CASSRDREYSNQPQHF. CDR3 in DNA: TGTGCCAGCAGCAGGGACAGGGAGTATAGCAATCAGCCCCAGCATTTT.

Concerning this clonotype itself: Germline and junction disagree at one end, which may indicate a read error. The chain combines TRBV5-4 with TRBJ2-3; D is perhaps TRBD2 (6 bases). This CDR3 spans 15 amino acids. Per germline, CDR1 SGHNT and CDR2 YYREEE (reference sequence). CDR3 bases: TGTGCCAGCAGCTTGAGGGCTCCCCCGGGAGATACGCAGTTTTTT. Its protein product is CASSLRAPPGDTQFF.

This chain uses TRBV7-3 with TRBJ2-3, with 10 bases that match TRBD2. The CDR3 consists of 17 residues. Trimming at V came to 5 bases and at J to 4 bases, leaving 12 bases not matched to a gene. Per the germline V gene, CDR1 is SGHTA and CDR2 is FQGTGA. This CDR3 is CASSRNPSGSSADTQYF. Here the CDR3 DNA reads TGTGCCAGCAGCCGAAACCCTAGCGGGAGTTCCGCAGATACGCAGTATTTT. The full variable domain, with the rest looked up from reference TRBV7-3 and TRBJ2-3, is GAGVSQTPSNKVTEKGKYVELRCDPISGHTALYWYRQSLGQGPEFLIYFQGTGAADDSGLPNDRFFAVRPEGSVSTLKIQRTERGDSAVYLCASSRNPSGSSADTQYFGPGTRLTVL.

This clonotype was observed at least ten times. The CDR3 region has the DNA TGCAGTGCAAAGAGCGGCTGGAGAACAGATACGCAGTATTTT. It encodes CSAKSGWRTDTQYF. V and J are TRBV20-1 and TRBJ2-3; the D gene is possibly TRBD2 (5 bases). Trimming cost V 6 bases and J 3 bases, with 16 bases left between them. The CDR3 extends over 14 amino acids. Germline lookup yields CDR1 DFQATT and CDR2 SNEGSKA (reference sequence).

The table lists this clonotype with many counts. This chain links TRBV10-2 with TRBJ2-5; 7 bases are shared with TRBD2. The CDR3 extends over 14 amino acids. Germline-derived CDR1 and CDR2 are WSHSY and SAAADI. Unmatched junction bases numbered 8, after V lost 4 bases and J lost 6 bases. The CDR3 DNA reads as TGCGCCAGCAGTGTCCCCCGGGGAGGGCAGACCCAGTACTTC. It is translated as CASSVPRGGQTQYF.

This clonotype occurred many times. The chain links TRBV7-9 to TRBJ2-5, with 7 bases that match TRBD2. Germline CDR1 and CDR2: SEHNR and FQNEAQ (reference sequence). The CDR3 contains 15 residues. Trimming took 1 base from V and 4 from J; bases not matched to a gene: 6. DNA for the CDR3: TGTGCCAGCAGCTTAGGCTTTCGCGGGGGAGAGACCCAGTACTTC. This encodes CASSLGFRGGETQYF. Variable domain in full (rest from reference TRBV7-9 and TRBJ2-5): DTGVSQNPRHKITKRGQNVTFRCDPISEHNRLYWYRQTLGQGPEFLTYFQNEAQLEKSRLLSDRFSAERPKGSFSTLEIQRTEQGDSAMYLCASSLGFRGGETQYFGPGTRLLVL.

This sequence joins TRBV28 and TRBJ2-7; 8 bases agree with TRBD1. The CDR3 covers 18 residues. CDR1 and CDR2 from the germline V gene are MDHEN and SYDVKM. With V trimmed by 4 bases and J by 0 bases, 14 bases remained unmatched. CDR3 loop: CASSSRTGSSFLSYEQYF. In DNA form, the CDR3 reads TGTGCCAGCAGTTCTCGGACAGGGTCCAGCTTCCTCTCCTACGAGCAGTACTTC.

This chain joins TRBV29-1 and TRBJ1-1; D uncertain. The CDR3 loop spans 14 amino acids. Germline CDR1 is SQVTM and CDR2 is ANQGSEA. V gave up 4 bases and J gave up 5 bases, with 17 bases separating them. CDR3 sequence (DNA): TGCAGCGTTGTTTCCGGTCTCGTCGGGACTGAAGCTTTCTTT. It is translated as CSVVSGLVGTEAFF.

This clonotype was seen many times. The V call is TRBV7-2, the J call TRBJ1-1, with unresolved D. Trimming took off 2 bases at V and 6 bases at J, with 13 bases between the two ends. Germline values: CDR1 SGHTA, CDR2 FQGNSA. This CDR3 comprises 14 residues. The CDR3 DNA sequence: TGTGCCAGCAGCTTATGGGATTCTGATGCTGAAGCTTTCTTT. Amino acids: CASSLWDSDAEAFF.

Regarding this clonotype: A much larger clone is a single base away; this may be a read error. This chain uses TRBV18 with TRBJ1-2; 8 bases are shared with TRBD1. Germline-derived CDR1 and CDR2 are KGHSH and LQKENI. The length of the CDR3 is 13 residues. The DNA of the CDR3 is TGTGCCAGCTCGTATCAGGGGGCCCGGGGCTACATCTTC. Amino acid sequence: CASSYQGARGYIF.

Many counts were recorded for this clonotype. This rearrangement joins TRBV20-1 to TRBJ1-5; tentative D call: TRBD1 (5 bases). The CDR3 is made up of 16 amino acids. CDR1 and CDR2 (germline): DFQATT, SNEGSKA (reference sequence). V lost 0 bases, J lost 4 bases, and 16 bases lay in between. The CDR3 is CSAREFPGTLNQPQHF. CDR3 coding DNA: TGCAGTGCTAGAGAGTTTCCAGGGACCTTAAATCAGCCCCAGCATTTT.

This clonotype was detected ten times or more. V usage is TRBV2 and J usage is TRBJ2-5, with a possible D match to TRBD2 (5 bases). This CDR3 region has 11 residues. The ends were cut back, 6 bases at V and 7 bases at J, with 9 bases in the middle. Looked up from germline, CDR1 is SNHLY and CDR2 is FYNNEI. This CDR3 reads CASREERTQYF. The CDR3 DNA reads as TGTGCCAGCAGGGAGGAACGGACCCAGTACTTC.